This T cell receptor (beta chain) was found in a study of PD-1 blockade in classical Hodgkin lymphoma. Time point defined: newly diagnosed, previously untreated cHL patient sample. Untreated, newly diagnosed classical Hodgkin lymphoma PBMCs were used for comparison. Using immunoSEQ multiplex PCR, the repertoire was profiled, and TCRdb retains in-frame clones only, with some absent. The sample yields approximately 17,000 clones, over 75% seen once. CDR1 is SGHAT and CDR2 is FQDESV in the germline V gene (reference sequence). This CDR3 is 13 amino acids long. The ends were cut back, 1 base at V and 12 bases at J, with 13 bases in the middle.

The clonotype originates from a human donor with classical Hodgkin lymphoma. The chain carries TRBV11-1 and TRBJ2-1; tentatively, D is TRBD2 (5 bases). Sequencing was done on a sample of peripheral blood mononuclear cells (PBMCs). The DNA for the CDR3 is TGTGCCAGCAGCTTAGAATTCGGGGTTGTGCAGTTCTTC. This translates into CASSLEFGVVQFF.